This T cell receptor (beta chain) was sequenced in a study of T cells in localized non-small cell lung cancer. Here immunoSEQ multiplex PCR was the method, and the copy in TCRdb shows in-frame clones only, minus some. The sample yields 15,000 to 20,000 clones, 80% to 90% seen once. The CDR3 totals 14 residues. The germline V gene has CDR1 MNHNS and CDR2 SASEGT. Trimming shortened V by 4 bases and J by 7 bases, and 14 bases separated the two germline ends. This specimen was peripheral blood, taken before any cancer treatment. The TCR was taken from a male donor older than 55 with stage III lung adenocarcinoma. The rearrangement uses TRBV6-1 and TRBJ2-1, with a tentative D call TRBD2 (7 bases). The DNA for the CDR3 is TGTGCCAGCAGTGCACGGGGGGCGAGGAATGAGCAGTTCTTC. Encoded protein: CASSARGARNEQFF.